A selection of T cell receptor beta chains follows, all from one sample in a study of CD8+CD57+ T cells in acquired aplastic anemia. MiXCR, applied by TCRdb to the reads, yields one record per CDR3 protein. This table holds approximately 190,000 distinct CDR3 sequences, about 64% found once. The sequenced sample consisted of sorted CD4+, CD8+, or CD8+CD57+ T cells (not recorded which) from PBMCs. These receptors all stem from a human donor with severe aplastic anemia or a healthy control (not recorded which). Each CDR3 is given with its conserved first and last residue.

TRBV9	CASRFGGGNTGELFF
TRBV20-1	CSARGGGHEQYF
TRBV7-3	CASSLRGGALYF
TRBV9	CASSVGGYGYTF
TRBV10-3	CAITGTTEAFF
TRBV4-2	CASSQESDFSNQPQHF
TRBV6-5	CASSYEAKVSTEAFF
TRBV5-1	CASSPNTDTQYF
TRBV2	CASSLGRGGEKLFF
TRBV7-2	CASSLGSRGREKLFF
TRBV7-8	CASSLELGGKYEQYF
TRBV5-6	CASSLDRDQETQYF
TRBV29-1	CSVEDPWTTQYF
TRBV7-9	CASSPGWGVDGYTF
TRBV7-9	CASSPPTSGKVTEQFF
TRBV2	CASIMGYEQYF
TRBV7-6	CASSLGTSHGYTF
TRBV28	CASSPLQGIGRNTEAFF
TRBV2	CASSERQYQETQYF
TRBV7-3	CASSLNPSGMFEQYF
TRBV6-5	CASSSLGQEKGQPQHF
TRBV24-1	CATSDLQESRRYYEQYF
TRBV7-8	CASSLAGPTYEQYF
TRBV6-5	CASSRGNTEAFF
TRBV4-2	CASSQPGTARSGANVLTF
TRBV20-1	CSASSGQGALETQYF
TRBV24-1	CATSASQGGADTQYF
TRBV7-2	CASRSGTTQETQYF
TRBV2	CASIGTGGNGYTF
TRBV9	CASSSDRTEAFF
TRBV7-4	CASSLEPAQNPGGYTF
TRBV10-3	CATWGGDQETQYF
TRBV7-9	CTSSSPYEQYF
TRBV7-8	CASSLISRELFF
TRBV6-1	CAVIRGEGPYF
TRBV11-2	CASSPDSVSPLHF
TRBV10-3	CAISVGRGSSSTDTQYF
TRBV5-1	CASSFSGGGYEQYF
TRBV7-9	CASSSTRPGDNETQYF
TRBV7-9	CARLGGCEQYF
TRBV11-2	CASSLEQGRVYEQYF
TRBV2	CASSELAGLATQYF
TRBV12-3/TRBV12-4	CASSLGDDEQFF
TRBV29-1	CSVVSVRGETQYF
TRBV7-2	CASSPTGSQPQHF
TRBV24-1	CATSDIGREGAYEQYF
TRBV19	CASNRVNQPQHF
TRBV7-2	CASSLGGGRDQETQYF
TRBV19	CASRLAGAADTQYF
TRBV5-5	CASSLDPGAVYGYTF
TRBV20-1	CSASTGADQETQYF
TRBV29-1	CSVVFPIVYGYTF
TRBV19	CASSINAGPGELFF
TRBV10-3	CAISESKGNGYTF
TRBV24-1	CATSDWQGDEQYF
TRBV29-1	CSVVRGANEKLFF
TRBV5-1	CASSKDRGVMNTEAFF
TRBV28	CASSNYRGSQPQHF
TRBV7-3	CASSLGWDEQYF
TRBV12-3/TRBV12-4	CASRRDTSNTGELFF